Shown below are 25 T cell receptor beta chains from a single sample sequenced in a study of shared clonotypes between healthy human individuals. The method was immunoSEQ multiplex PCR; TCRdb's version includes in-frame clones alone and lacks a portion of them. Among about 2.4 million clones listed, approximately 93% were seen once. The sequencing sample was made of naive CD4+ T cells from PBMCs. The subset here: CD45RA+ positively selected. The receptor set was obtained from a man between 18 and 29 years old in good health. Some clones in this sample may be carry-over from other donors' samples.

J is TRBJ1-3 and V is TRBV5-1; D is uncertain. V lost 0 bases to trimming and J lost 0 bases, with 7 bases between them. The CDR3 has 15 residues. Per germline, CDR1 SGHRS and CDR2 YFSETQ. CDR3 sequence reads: CASSLGQPSGNTIYF. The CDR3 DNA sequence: TGCGCCAGCAGCTTGGGGCAGCCCTCTGGAAACACCATATATTTT. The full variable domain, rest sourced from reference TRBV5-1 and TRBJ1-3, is KAGVTQTPRYLIKTRGQQVTLSCSPISGHRSVSWYQQTPGQGLQFLFEYFSETQRNKGNFPGRFSGRQFSNSRSEMNVSTLELGDSALYLCASSLGQPSGNTIYFGEGSWLTVV.

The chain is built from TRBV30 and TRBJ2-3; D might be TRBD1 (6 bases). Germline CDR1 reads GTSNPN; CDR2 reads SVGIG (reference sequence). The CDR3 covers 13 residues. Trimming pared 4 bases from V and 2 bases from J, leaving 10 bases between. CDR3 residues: CAWTGELTDTQYF. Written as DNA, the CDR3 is TGTGCCTGGACAGGGGAACTCACAGATACGCAGTATTTT. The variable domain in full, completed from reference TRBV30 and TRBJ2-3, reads SQTIHQWPATLVQPVGSPLSLECTVEGTSNPNLYWYRQAAGRGLQLLFYSVGIGQISSEVPQNLSASRPQDRQFILSSKKLLLSDSGFYLCAWTGELTDTQYFGPGTRLTVL.

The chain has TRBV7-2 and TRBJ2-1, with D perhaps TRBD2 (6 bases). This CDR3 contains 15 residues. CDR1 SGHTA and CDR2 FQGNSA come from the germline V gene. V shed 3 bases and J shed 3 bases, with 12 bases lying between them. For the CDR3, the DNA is TGTGCCAGCAGCTTTGACGGGGGAGTCTACAATGAGCAGTTCTTC. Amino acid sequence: CASSFDGGVYNEQFF.

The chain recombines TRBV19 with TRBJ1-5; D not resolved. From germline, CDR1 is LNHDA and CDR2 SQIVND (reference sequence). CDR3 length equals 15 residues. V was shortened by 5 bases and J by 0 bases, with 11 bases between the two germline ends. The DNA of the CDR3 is TGTGCCAGTAGTTCGGAGACTCTTAGCAATCAGCCCCAGCATTTT. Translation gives CASSSETLSNQPQHF.

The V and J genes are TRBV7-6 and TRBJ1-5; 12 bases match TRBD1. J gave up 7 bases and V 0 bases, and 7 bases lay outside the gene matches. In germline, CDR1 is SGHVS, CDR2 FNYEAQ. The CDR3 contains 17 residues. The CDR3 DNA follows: TGTGCCAGCAGCTTAGCGGGAGGGACAGGGGGCTTACAGCCCCAGCATTTT. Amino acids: CASSLAGGTGGLQPQHF.

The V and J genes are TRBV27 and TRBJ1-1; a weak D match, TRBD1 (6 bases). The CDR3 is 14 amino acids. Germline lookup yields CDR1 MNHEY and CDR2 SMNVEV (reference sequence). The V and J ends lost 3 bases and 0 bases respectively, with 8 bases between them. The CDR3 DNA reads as TGTGCCAGCAGTTTCTACAGGGTGAACACTGAAGCTTTCTTT. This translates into CASSFYRVNTEAFF.

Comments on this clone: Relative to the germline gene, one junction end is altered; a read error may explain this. The CDR3 loop is CAWSGQGSTPLF. In DNA form, the CDR3 reads TGTGCCTGGAGCGGTCAGGGGTCGACCCCCCTTTTC. The chain employs TRBV30 and TRBJ2-7; perhaps TRBD1 as D (6 bases). This CDR3 has 12 residues. Germline lookup yields CDR1 GTSNPN and CDR2 SVGIG (reference sequence).

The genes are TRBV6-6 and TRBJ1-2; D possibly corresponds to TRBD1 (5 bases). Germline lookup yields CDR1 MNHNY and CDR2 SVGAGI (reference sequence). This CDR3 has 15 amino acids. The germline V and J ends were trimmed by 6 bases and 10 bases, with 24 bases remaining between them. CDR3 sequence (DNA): TGTGCCAGCAGCCCTACAGATCCGGGACGGTGGATCTACACCTTC. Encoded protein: CASSPTDPGRWIYTF.

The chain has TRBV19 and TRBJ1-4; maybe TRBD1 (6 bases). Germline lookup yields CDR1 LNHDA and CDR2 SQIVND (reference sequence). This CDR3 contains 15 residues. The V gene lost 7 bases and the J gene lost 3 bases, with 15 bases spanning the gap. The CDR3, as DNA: TGTGCCAGTAACCCTGCGGGGGCGGCTAATGAAAAACTGTTTTTT. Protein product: CASNPAGAANEKLFF.

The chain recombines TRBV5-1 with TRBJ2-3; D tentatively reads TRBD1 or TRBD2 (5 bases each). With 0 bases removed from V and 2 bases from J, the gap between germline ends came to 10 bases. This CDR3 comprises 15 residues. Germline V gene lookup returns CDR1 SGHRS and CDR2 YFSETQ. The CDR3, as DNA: TGCGCCAGCAGCTTGGAGGGACGGTTCACAGATACGCAGTATTTT. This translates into CASSLEGRFTDTQYF.

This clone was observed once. CDR3 amino acids: CASSETGPGNQPQHF. In nucleotides, the CDR3 is TGTGCCAGCAGTGAGACAGGGCCCGGCAATCAGCCCCAGCATTTT. The rearrangement joins TRBV2 to TRBJ1-5; the match to TRBD1 covers 7 bases. The CDR3 loop spans 15 amino acids. Germline V CDR1 and CDR2: SNHLY, FYNNEI. Trimming cost V 3 bases and J 2 bases; bases outside gene matches: 4.

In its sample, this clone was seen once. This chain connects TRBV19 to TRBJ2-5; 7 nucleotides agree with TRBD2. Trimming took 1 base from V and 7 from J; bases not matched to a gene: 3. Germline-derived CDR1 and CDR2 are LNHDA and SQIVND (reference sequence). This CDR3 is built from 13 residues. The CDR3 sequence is CASSIGPGGTQYF. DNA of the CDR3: TGTGCCAGTAGTATAGGACCGGGGGGGACCCAGTACTTC. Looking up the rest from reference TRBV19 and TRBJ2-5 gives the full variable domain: DGGITQSPKYLFRKEGQNVTLSCEQNLNHDAMYWYRQDPGQGLRLIYYSQIVNDFQKGDIAEGYSVSREKKESFPLTVTSAQKNPTAFYLCASSIGPGGTQYFGPGTRLLVL.

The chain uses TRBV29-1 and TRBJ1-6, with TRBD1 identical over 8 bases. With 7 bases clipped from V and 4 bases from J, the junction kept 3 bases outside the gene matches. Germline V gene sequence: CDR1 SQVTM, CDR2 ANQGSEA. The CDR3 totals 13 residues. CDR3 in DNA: TGCAGCGCCGGGGACAGGTATAATTCACCCCTCCACTTT. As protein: CSAGDRYNSPLHF.

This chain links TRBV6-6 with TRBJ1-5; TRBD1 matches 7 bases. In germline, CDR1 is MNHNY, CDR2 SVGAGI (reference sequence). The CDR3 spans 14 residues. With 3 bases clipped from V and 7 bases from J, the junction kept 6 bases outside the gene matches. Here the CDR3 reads CASSYITGEQPQHF. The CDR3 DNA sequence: TGTGCCAGCAGTTATATCACAGGGGAACAGCCCCAGCATTTT.

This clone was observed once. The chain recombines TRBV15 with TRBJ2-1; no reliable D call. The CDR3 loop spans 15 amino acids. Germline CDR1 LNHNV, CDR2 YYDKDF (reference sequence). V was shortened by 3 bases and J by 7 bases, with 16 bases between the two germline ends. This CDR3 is CATSSGIGQLNEQFF. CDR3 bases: TGTGCCACCAGCAGTGGGATCGGCCAGTTGAATGAGCAGTTCTTC.

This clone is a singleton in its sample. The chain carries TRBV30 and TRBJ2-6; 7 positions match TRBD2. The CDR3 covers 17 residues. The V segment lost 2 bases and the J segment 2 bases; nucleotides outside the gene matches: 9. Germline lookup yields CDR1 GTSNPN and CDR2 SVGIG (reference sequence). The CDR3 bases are TGTGCCTGGAGTCCCCTTGGGGGGAGGGCTGGGGCCAACGTCCTGACTTTC. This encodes CAWSPLGGRAGANVLTF.

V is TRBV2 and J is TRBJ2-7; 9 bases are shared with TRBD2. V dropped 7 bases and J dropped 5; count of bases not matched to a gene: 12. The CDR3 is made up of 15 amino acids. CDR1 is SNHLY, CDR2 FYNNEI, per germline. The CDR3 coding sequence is TGTGCCAGCATGTCCCTTCGCGGGAGGGCCGACGAGCAGTACTTC. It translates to CASMSLRGRADEQYF. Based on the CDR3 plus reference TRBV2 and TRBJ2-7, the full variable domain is EPEVTQTPSHQVTQMGQEVILRCVPISNHLYFYWYRQILGQKVEFLVSFYNNEISEKSEIFDDQFSVERPDGSNFTLKIRSTKLEDSAMYFCASMSLRGRADEQYFGPGTRLTVT.

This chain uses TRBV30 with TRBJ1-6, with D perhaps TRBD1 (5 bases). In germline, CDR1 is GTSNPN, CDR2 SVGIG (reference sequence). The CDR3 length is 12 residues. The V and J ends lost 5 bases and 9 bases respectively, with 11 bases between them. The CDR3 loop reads CAWWQGSSPLHF. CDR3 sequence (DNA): TGTGCCTGGTGGCAGGGTAGTTCACCCCTCCACTTT.

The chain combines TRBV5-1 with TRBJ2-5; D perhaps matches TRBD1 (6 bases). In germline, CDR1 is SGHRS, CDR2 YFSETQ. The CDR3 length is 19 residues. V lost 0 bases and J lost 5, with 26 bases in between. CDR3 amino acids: CASSLGRSTVIGGSETQYF. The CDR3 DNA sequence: TGCGCCAGCAGCTTGGGCCGTTCCACCGTTATAGGGGGTTCGGAGACCCAGTACTTC.

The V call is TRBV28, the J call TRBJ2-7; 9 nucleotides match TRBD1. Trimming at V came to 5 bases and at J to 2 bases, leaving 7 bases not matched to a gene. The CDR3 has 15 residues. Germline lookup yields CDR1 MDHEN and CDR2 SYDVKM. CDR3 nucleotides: TGTGCCAGCAGTCCTGGGCACAGGGGGCCCTACGAGCAGTACTTC. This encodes CASSPGHRGPYEQYF.

The CDR3, as DNA: TGCGCCAGCAGCTTGGACCGAAGACAAAGCACAGATACGCAGTATTTT. It yields the protein CASSLDRRQSTDTQYF. V and J are TRBV5-1 and TRBJ2-3; no firm D call. The CDR3 totals 16 residues. V was trimmed by 0 bases and J by 0 bases, leaving 11 bases between them. In germline, CDR1 is SGHRS, CDR2 YFSETQ.

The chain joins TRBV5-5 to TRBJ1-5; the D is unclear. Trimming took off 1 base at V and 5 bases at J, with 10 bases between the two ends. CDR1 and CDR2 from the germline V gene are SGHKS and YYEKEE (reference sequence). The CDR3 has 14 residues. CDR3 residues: CASSLQLVDQPQHF. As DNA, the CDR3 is TGTGCCAGCAGCTTGCAGCTGGTGGATCAGCCCCAGCATTTT. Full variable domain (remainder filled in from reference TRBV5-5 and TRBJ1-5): DAGVTQSPTHLIKTRGQQVTLRCSPISGHKSVSWYQQVLGQGPQFIFQYYEKEERGRGNFPDRFSARQFPNYSSELNVNALLLGDSALYLCASSLQLVDQPQHFGDGTRLSIL.

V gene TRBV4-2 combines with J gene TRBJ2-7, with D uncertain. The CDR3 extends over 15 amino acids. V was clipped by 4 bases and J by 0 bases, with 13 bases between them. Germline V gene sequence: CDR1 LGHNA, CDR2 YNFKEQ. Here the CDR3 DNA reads TGTGCCAGCAGCCTAAGAGCGACCGTCTCCTACGAGCAGTACTTC. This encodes CASSLRATVSYEQYF.

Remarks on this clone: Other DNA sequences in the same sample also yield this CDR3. CDR3 region: CASSLLAGDYNEQFF. CDR3 DNA: TGCGCCAGCAGCTTACTGGCGGGGGACTACAATGAGCAGTTCTTC. J is TRBJ2-1 and V is TRBV5-1; 7 bases map to TRBD2. Trimming cost V 2 bases and J 3 bases; bases outside gene matches: 5. This CDR3 contains 15 residues. The germline gives CDR1 SGHRS, CDR2 YFSETQ.

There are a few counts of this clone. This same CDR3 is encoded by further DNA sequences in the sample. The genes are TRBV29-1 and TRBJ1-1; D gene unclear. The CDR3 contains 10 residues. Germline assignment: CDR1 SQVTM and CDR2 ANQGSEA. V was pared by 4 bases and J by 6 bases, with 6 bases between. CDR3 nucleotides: TGCAGCGTTGTCCGGGCTGAAGCTTTCTTT. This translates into CSVVRAEAFF.